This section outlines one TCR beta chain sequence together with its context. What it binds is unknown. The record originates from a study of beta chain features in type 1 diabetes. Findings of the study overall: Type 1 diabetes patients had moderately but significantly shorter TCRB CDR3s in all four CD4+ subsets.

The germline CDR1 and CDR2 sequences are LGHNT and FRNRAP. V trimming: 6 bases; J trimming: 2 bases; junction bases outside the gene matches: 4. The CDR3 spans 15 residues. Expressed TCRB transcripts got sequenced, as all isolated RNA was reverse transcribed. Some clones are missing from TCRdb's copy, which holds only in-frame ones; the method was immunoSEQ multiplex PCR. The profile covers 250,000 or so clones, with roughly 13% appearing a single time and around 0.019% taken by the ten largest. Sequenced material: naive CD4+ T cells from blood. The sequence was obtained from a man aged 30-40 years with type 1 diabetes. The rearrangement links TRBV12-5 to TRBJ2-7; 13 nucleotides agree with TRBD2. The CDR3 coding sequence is TGTGCTAGTGGCCGGGGGACTAGCGGGACCTACGAGCAGTACTTC. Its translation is CASGRGTSGTYEQYF.